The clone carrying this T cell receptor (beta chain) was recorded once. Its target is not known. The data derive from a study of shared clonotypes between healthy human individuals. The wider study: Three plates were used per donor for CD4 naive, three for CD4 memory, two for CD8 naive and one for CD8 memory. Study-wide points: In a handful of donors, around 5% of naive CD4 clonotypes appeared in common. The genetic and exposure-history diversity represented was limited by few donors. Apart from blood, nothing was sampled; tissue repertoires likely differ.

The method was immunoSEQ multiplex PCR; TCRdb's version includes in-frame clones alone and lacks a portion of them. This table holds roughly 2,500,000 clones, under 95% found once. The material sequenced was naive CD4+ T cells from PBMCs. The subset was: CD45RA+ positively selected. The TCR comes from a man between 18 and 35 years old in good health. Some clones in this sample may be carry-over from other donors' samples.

CDR3 loop: CAWSVPQEEQYF. Here the CDR3 DNA reads TGTGCCTGGAGTGTACCACAGGAGGAGCAGTATTTT. V is TRBV30 and J is TRBJ2-3; D tentatively fits TRBD1 or TRBD2 (5 bases each). CDR1 and CDR2 from the germline V gene are GTSNPN and SVGIG (reference sequence). V lost 0 bases, J lost 11 bases, and 12 bases lay in between. This CDR3 contains 12 residues.